This T cell receptor (beta chain) was obtained from a study of shared clonotypes between healthy human individuals. To note about this clone: The antigen remains unidentified.

Profiling relied on immunoSEQ multiplex PCR, and the TCRdb table lists in-frame clones only, not all of them. The sample lists about 2 million clones, roughly 94% occurring once. Study-level findings and limits: Several donors had roughly 5% of their naive CD4 clonotypes in common. Limitation of the genetic and exposure-history diversity represented came from the few donors.

CDR1 is MDHEN, CDR2 SYDVKM, per germline. The junction had 5 bases not matched to a gene; V was cut back by 7 bases and J by 4 bases. The CDR3 length is 15 residues. All of the donors resided in Nashville, Tennessee, and each was a Caucasian adult. Investigators divided CD4+ cells into CD45RA+ naive and CD45RA-negative memory subsets. The genes are TRBV28 and TRBJ2-2; TRBD2 agrees at 11 bases. The TCR originated in a man aged 18 to 30 in good health. Sequencing was performed on naive CD4+ T cells sorted from blood. As for subset: CD45RA+ positively selected. Here the CDR3 reads CASTLLAGATGELFF. CDR3 in DNA: TGTGCCAGCACCCTACTAGCGGGGGCCACCGGGGAGCTGTTTTTT.